A single T cell receptor beta chain is shown here with its context. The data stem from a study of blood T cell repertoires in COVID-19. The wider study: Cohort 3 donors were reported recovered after two negative PCRs, clearance, or symptom resolution. The United States, Italy and Spain provided the acute and convalescent COVID-19 samples.

Between the trimmed V and J ends, which lost 0 bases and 2 bases, there was a span of 14 bases. This CDR3 spans 16 amino acids. Germline V gives CDR1 MGHRA, CDR2 YSYEKL. Participants were aged roughly 18 to 95 years, lived in roughly 23 US areas, and enrolled virtually. Assay used: immunoSEQ multiplex PCR; TCRdb lists only in-frame clones, some missing. The sample consists of hundreds of thousands of clones, approximately 90% of them appearing once. The chain employs TRBV4-1 and TRBJ2-7; tentative D call: TRBD2 (6 bases). The clonotype was recovered from a woman in her sixties or seventies in a cohort exposed to, infected with or recovered from COVID-19 (not recorded which). The source material was PBMCs or T cells enriched from blood (not recorded which). Written as DNA, the CDR3 is TGCGCCAGCAGCCAAGACGGAAGGGCGGGGCCCTACGAGCAGTACTTC. This gives the protein CASSQDGRAGPYEQYF.